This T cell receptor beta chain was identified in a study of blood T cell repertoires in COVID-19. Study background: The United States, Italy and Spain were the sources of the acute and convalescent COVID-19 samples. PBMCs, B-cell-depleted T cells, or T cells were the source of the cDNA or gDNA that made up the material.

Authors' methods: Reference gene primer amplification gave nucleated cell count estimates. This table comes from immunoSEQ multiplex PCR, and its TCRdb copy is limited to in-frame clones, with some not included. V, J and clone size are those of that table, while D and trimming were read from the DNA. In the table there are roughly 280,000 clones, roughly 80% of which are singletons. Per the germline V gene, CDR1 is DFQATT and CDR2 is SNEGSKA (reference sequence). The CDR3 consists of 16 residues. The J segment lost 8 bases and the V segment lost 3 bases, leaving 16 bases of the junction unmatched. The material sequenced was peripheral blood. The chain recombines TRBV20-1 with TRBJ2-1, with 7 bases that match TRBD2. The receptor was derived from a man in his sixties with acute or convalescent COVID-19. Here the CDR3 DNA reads TGCAGTGCTAGTTTCCGTGTGGGAGGGCCTAGTGATGAGCAGTTCTTC. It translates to CSASFRVGGPSDEQFF.